These 26 T cell receptor beta chains were sequenced from one sample in a study of blood T cell repertoires in COVID-19. Profiled with immunoSEQ multiplex PCR; TCRdb holds only in-frame clones, not every one. The top ten clones hold more than 9% of a sample with about 230,000 clones, more than 75% of them seen once. Input material: peripheral blood. Every receptor here comes from a man in his fifties or sixties with COVID-19, enrolled during active disease.

The V and J genes are TRBV30 and TRBJ2-2, with D possibly TRBD2 on 5 matching bases. CDR3 size: 14 residues. The V end lost 2 bases, the J end lost 5 bases, and 12 bases lay between the germline ends. From germline, CDR1 is GTSNPN and CDR2 SVGIG (reference sequence). The CDR3 spells CAWSRGLETGELFF. As DNA, the CDR3 is TGTGCCTGGAGTAGAGGACTGGAGACCGGGGAGCTGTTTTTT.

This chain links TRBV14 with TRBJ1-1; 7 bases align to TRBD1. The ends lost 5 bases at V and 3 bases at J; junction bases unmatched: 21. Per the germline V gene, CDR1 is SGHDN and CDR2 is FVKESK. The CDR3 is made up of 19 amino acids. CDR3 coding DNA: TGTGCCAGCAGCAAGAACCGCGGCGGGACAGTACCCCTAGACACTGAAGCTTTCTTT. Protein product: CASSKNRGGTVPLDTEAFF.

This chain connects TRBV5-1 to TRBJ2-5; 7 bases are shared with TRBD1. CDR1 and CDR2 from the germline V gene are SGHRS and YFSETQ. The CDR3 loop spans 14 amino acids. J lost 5 bases, V lost 4 bases, and 8 bases had no gene match. In DNA, the CDR3 is TGCGCCAGCAGCCCGAGGGGGCTCGGGGAGACCCAGTACTTC. Translated: CASSPRGLGETQYF.

The chain combines TRBV11-3 with TRBJ2-1; 8 bases fit TRBD2. V shed 1 base and J 9 bases; nucleotides not matched to a gene: 2. The germline gives CDR1 SGHNT, CDR2 YENEEA. The CDR3 is 13 residues long. CDR3 protein: CASSLGRGAEQFF. In DNA form, the CDR3 reads TGTGCCAGCAGCTTAGGGCGGGGGGCTGAGCAGTTCTTC.

This clone was counted only a few times. The chain couples TRBV28 to TRBJ1-6; TRBD1 agrees at 7 bases. Losses at the gene ends were 2 bases for V and 7 bases for J; bases not matched to a gene: 8. Germline assignment: CDR1 MDHEN and CDR2 SYDVKM. CDR3 length: 16 amino acids. Here the CDR3 reads CASSLLGRGKNSPLHF. The CDR3 nucleotides read TGTGCCAGCAGTTTACTGGGCAGGGGGAAGAATTCACCCCTCCACTTT.

The genes are TRBV2 and TRBJ2-5, with TRBD1 as a possible D gene (6 bases). Germline assignment: CDR1 SNHLY and CDR2 FYNNEI. V gave up 8 bases and J gave up 3 bases, with 10 bases separating them. The CDR3 runs 12 residues. The CDR3 spells CASLGQKETQYF. CDR3 nucleotide sequence: TGTGCCAGCTTAGGACAGAAAGAGACCCAGTACTTC.

The chain has TRBV7-6 and TRBJ2-7; 7 nucleotides line up with TRBD1. V lost 3 bases to trimming and J lost 5 bases; unmatched junction nucleotides: 10. This CDR3 has 15 amino acids. Per germline, CDR1 SGHVS and CDR2 FNYEAQ. The CDR3 coding sequence is TGTGCCAGCAGCTTGGGCGCCGGGACAGCCGACGAGCAGTACTTC. It specifies CASSLGAGTADEQYF.

The chain uses TRBV7-9 and TRBJ2-5; D is possibly TRBD1 (6 bases). V was shortened by 1 base and J by 3 bases, with 18 bases between the two germline ends. This CDR3 contains 17 residues. Germline-derived CDR1 and CDR2 are SEHNR and FQNEAQ (reference sequence). The CDR3 loop reads CASSLVVGAVGKETQYF. The CDR3 nucleotides read TGTGCCAGCAGCTTAGTCGTGGGGGCAGTGGGGAAAGAGACCCAGTACTTC. Full variable domain (outside the CDR3, taken from reference TRBV7-9 and TRBJ2-5): DTGVSQNPRHKITKRGQNVTFRCDPISEHNRLYWYRQTLGQGPEFLTYFQNEAQLEKSRLLSDRFSAERPKGSFSTLEIQRTEQGDSAMYLCASSLVVGAVGKETQYFGPGTRLLVL.

The sample holds one count of this clone. This sequence joins TRBV6-5 and TRBJ1-1, with D maybe TRBD1 (6 bases). Looked up from germline, CDR1 is MNHEY and CDR2 is SVGAGI. The length of the CDR3 is 14 residues. The V end was cut by 6 bases, the J end by 6 bases, with 17 bases between. The CDR3 region has the DNA TGTGCCAGCAGGGACCCACAGGGAGGGGCTGAAGCTTTCTTT. Translation gives CASRDPQGGAEAFF.

In this sample, this clone turned up a few times. The V gene is TRBV5-5, the J gene TRBJ1-1; no definite D call. CDR3 length: 13 residues. CDR1 and CDR2 (germline): SGHKS, YYEKEE (reference sequence). V dropped 2 bases and J dropped 2 bases, with 7 bases sitting between them. CDR3 residues: CASSFSLNTEAFF. The CDR3 DNA is TGTGCCAGCAGCTTTTCACTAAACACTGAAGCTTTCTTT. Combining the CDR3 with reference TRBV5-5 and TRBJ1-1 gives the whole variable domain DAGVTQSPTHLIKTRGQQVTLRCSPISGHKSVSWYQQVLGQGPQFIFQYYEKEERGRGNFPDRFSARQFPNYSSELNVNALLLGDSALYLCASSFSLNTEAFFGQGTRLTVV.

This clone was recorded once. CDR3 DNA sequence: TGTGCCACCAGTGATGCGCAGGGTACCCAGCCCCAGCATTTT. It translates to CATSDAQGTQPQHF. This chain uses TRBV24-1 with TRBJ1-5; possible D gene TRBD1, 5 bases. This CDR3 spans 14 amino acids. V dropped 3 bases and J dropped 7 bases, with 12 bases sitting between them. CDR1 and CDR2 from the germline V gene are KGHDR and SFDVKD.

The chain employs TRBV9 and TRBJ2-7, with 7 positions matching TRBD1. The V gene end was trimmed by 4 bases and the J gene end by 8 bases; junction bases not matched to a gene: 15. The germline CDR1 and CDR2 sequences are SGDLS and YYNGEE. CDR3 length: 15 residues. The CDR3 DNA reads as TGTGCCAGCAGCCAAAATCAGGACAGGCGGATCAAGCAGTACTTC. This encodes CASSQNQDRRIKQYF.

This chain connects TRBV2 to TRBJ1-4; possibly TRBD1 for D (6 bases). Looked up from germline, CDR1 is SNHLY and CDR2 is FYNNEI. Trimming took off 3 bases at V and 7 bases at J, with 6 bases between the two ends. This CDR3 is built from 12 residues. CDR3 in amino acids: CASSDRGEKLFF. CDR3 nucleotide sequence: TGTGCCAGCAGTGACAGGGGTGAAAAACTGTTTTTT.

The V gene is TRBV7-2, the J gene TRBJ2-7; D not certain. CDR1 is SGHTA, CDR2 FQGNSA, per germline. Trimming took off 3 bases at V and 6 bases at J, with 12 bases between the two ends. CDR3 length: 13 residues. The CDR3 nucleotides are TGTGCCAGCAGCTTCGACACAGAGAGCGAGCAGTACTTC. Amino acid sequence: CASSFDTESEQYF.

V and J are TRBV3-1 (or the pseudogene TRBV3-2) and TRBJ2-7; no clear D. V shed 0 bases and J shed 3 bases, with 9 bases lying between them. This CDR3 comprises 14 residues. Germline-derived CDR1 and CDR2 are LGHDT and YNNKEL (reference sequence). The CDR3 here is CASSQDVGGYEQYF. The CDR3 DNA reads TGTGCCAGCAGCCAAGATGTTGGCGGCTACGAGCAGTACTTC.

V gene TRBV11-1 combines with J gene TRBJ1-2; D may be TRBD1 (6 bases). Trimming took off 6 bases at V and 0 bases at J, with 11 bases between the two ends. Looked up from germline, CDR1 is SGHAT and CDR2 is FQDESV (reference sequence). The CDR3 has 14 amino acids. DNA of the CDR3: TGTGCCAGCAGTCGCGGACAGTCTAACTATGGCTACACCTTC. Its translation is CASSRGQSNYGYTF.

The chain combines TRBV6-6 with TRBJ1-2, with unresolved D. The germline CDR1 and CDR2 sequences are MNHNY and SVGAGI (reference sequence). Trimming removed 10 bases from V and 6 bases from J, with 21 bases in between. CDR3 size: 14 residues. This CDR3 is CATSGAIGVDGYTF. In DNA form, the CDR3 reads TGTGCCACCTCTGGCGCCATCGGGGTGGATGGCTACACCTTC.

With respect to this clone: One end of the junction fails to match germline, which may point to a read error. The chain combines TRBV14 with TRBJ2-3; 13 nucleotides match TRBD2. The CDR3 has 14 residues. Germline CDR1 SGHDN, CDR2 FVKESK. CDR3 region: CASSQDPIVGLAGF. CDR3 bases: TGTGCCAGCAGCCAAGACCCGATAGTGGGACTAGCGGGATTT.

The V gene is TRBV19, the J gene TRBJ1-1, with 9 bases fitting TRBD1. The germline gives CDR1 LNHDA, CDR2 SQIVND (reference sequence). V lost 5 bases to trimming and J lost 11 bases; unmatched junction nucleotides: 15. The CDR3 loop spans 15 amino acids. CDR3: CASSPWTGAWVLAFF. DNA for the CDR3: TGTGCCAGTAGTCCCTGGACAGGGGCATGGGTCTTGGCTTTCTTT.

This clone was detected only once. The chain is built from TRBV18 and TRBJ2-5; 9 nucleotides match TRBD1. The J segment lost 5 bases and the V segment lost 3 bases, leaving 4 bases of the junction unmatched. Germline CDR1 and CDR2: KGHSH and LQKENI. The CDR3 contains 14 residues. CDR3 residues: CASSPNRGLETQYF. The CDR3 DNA reads TGTGCCAGCTCACCTAACAGGGGGCTTGAGACCCAGTACTTC.

The CDR3 DNA is TGTGCCAGTAGTATCGGTAGCGGGAGTAGGGTGGAGACCCAGTACTTC. It yields the protein CASSIGSGSRVETQYF. The chain uses TRBV19 and TRBJ2-5; 9 nucleotides align to TRBD2. Germline values: CDR1 LNHDA, CDR2 SQIVND (reference sequence). The CDR3 loop spans 16 amino acids. V was pared by 3 bases and J by 5 bases, with 10 bases of the junction left unmatched.

This chain uses TRBV3-1 (or the pseudogene TRBV3-2) with TRBJ1-2; 7 nucleotides agree with TRBD1. V dropped 3 bases and J dropped 4; count of bases not matched to a gene: 8. Germline-derived CDR1 and CDR2 are LGHDT and YNNKEL (reference sequence). This CDR3 has 15 amino acids. CDR3 sequence: CASSQNRQGPYGYTF. The CDR3 DNA is TGTGCCAGCAGCCAGAATCGACAGGGTCCCTATGGCTACACCTTC.

This clone was counted between two and nine times. The chain links TRBV19 to TRBJ1-2; no clear D gene. CDR3 length: 13 residues. The V end lost 5 bases, the J end lost 8 bases, and 15 bases lay between the germline ends. Germline CDR1 and CDR2: LNHDA and SQIVND (reference sequence). Here the CDR3 reads CASSSPGPGGYTF. The CDR3 nucleotides are TGTGCCAGTAGTTCTCCAGGCCCAGGAGGCTACACCTTC.

The chain couples TRBV19 to TRBJ1-2, with 12 nucleotides matching TRBD1. Germline values: CDR1 LNHDA, CDR2 SQIVND (reference sequence). The CDR3 spans 15 residues. With 8 bases clipped from V and 0 bases from J, the junction kept 4 bases outside the gene matches. This CDR3 reads CASWDRGRSNYGYTF. In DNA, the CDR3 is TGTGCCAGTTGGGACAGGGGGCGATCTAACTATGGCTACACCTTC. The variable domain in full, with the rest retrieved from reference TRBV19 and TRBJ1-2, is DGGITQSPKYLFRKEGQNVTLSCEQNLNHDAMYWYRQDPGQGLRLIYYSQIVNDFQKGDIAEGYSVSREKKESFPLTVTSAQKNPTAFYLCASWDRGRSNYGYTFGSGTRLTVV.

CDR3 amino acids: CASKPTSGGAGYTF. CDR3 DNA sequence: TGTGCCAGCAAACCGACCTCAGGGGGCGCTGGCTACACCTTC. The V and J genes are TRBV6-5 and TRBJ1-2; 8 bases are a match to TRBD1. There are 14 residues in the CDR3. After removal of 7 bases from V and 7 bases from J, the junction contained 11 bases not matched to a gene. Germline lookup yields CDR1 MNHEY and CDR2 SVGAGI.

The chain uses TRBV28 and TRBJ2-3, with D possibly matching TRBD2 (5 bases). The CDR3 runs to 14 residues. The V gene's germline CDR1 is MDHEN and CDR2 SYDVKM. V gave up 7 bases and J gave up 6 bases, with 17 bases separating them. DNA for the CDR3: TGTGCCAGCAACCCGGACTTTCCCAGGGATACGCAGTATTTT. Translation: CASNPDFPRDTQYF.